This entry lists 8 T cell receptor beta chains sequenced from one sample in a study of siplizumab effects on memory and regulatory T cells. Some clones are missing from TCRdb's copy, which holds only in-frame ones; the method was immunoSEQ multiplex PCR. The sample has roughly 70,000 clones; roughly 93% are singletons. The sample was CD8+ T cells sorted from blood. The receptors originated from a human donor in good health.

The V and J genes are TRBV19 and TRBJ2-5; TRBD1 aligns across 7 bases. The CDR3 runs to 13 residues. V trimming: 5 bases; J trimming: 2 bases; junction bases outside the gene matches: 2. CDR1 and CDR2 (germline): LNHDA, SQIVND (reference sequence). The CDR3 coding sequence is TGTGCCAGTAGTTGGACAGGACAAGAGACCCAGTACTTC. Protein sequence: CASSWTGQETQYF. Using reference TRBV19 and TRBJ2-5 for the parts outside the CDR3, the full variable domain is DGGITQSPKYLFRKEGQNVTLSCEQNLNHDAMYWYRQDPGQGLRLIYYSQIVNDFQKGDIAEGYSVSREKKESFPLTVTSAQKNPTAFYLCASSWTGQETQYFGPGTRLLVL.

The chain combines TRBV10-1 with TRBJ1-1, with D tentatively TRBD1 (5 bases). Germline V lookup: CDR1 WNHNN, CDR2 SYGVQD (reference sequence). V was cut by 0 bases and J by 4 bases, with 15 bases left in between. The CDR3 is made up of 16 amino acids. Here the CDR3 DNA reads TGCGCCAGCAGTGAGTCGAAACGGGGCGGGAGCACTGAAGCTTTCTTT. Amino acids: CASSESKRGGSTEAFF.

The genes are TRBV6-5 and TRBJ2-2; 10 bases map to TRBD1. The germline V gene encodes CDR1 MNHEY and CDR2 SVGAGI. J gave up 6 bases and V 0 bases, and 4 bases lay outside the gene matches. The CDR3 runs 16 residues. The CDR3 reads CASSYSTGTGAGELFF. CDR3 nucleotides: TGTGCCAGCAGTTACTCGACGGGGACAGGGGCCGGGGAGCTGTTTTTT.

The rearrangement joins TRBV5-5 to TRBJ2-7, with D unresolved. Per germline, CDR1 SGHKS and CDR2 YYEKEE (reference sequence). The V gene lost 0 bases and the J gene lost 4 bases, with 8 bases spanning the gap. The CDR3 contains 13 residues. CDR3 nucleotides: TGTGCCAGCAGCTTGGCCACCGGGTACGAGCAGTACTTC. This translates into CASSLATGYEQYF.

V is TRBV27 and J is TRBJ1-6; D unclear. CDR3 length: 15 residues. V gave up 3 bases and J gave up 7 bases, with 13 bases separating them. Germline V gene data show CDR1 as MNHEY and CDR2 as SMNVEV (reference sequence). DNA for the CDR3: TGTGCCAGCAGTTTTTTAGAGGGAGGCAATTCACCCCTCCACTTT. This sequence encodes CASSFLEGGNSPLHF.

CDR3 nucleotides: TGCGCCAGCAGCCCAGGGGGTCATGGCTACACCTTC. This gives the protein CASSPGGHGYTF. This chain uses TRBV5-1 with TRBJ1-2; 7 bases map to TRBD1. The CDR3 sequence is 12 residues long. Germline values: CDR1 SGHRS, CDR2 YFSETQ. J was trimmed by 6 bases and V by 4 bases; bases with no gene match: 3. The entire variable domain, with the rest obtained from reference TRBV5-1 and TRBJ1-2, is as follows: KAGVTQTPRYLIKTRGQQVTLSCSPISGHRSVSWYQQTPGQGLQFLFEYFSETQRNKGNFPGRFSGRQFSNSRSEMNVSTLELGDSALYLCASSPGGHGYTFGSGTRLTVV.

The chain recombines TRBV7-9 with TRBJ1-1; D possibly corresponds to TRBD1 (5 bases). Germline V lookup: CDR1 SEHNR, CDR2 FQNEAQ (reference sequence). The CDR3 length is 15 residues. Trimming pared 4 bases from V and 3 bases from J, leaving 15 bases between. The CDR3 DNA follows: TGTGCCAGCAGCTCCACGGGGAGGGGCGACACTGAAGCTTTCTTT. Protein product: CASSSTGRGDTEAFF.

CDR3 sequence: CASSVVADSYEQYF. CDR3 DNA: TGTGCCAGCAGCGTAGTTGCGGATTCCTACGAGCAGTACTTC. The chain combines TRBV9 with TRBJ2-7; D is unclear. Germline lookup yields CDR1 SGDLS and CDR2 YYNGEE. The CDR3 covers 14 residues. V lost 0 bases and J lost 1, with 8 bases in between.